These T cell receptor beta chains were read from a single sample in a study of cytomegalovirus exposure and HLA in healthy donors. Sequencing used immunoSEQ multiplex PCR; TCRdb keeps in-frame clones, though not all of them. The sample gives 30,000 to 35,000 clones, approximately 67% of which show up once; about a tenth is in the top ten. The sample consisted of PBMCs. These TCRs come from a man in his forties in good health and CMV-seropositive. CDR3s include the opening cysteine and the closing phenylalanine or tryptophan. The order of the fields is V gene, CDR3 protein.

TRBV7-9 CASSFIPGQGTHEQYF
TRBV6-4 CASSDEAGGRETQYF
TRBV7-9 CASSLVTGFGLANEQFF
TRBV6-1 CASSPRGNRNQPQHF
TRBV5-1 CASSLQGTNEKLFF
TRBV4-1 CASSQTGIGKSPLHF
TRBV7-9 CASSPWTVDEQYF
TRBV7-3 CASSLKIPVDRSNTGELFF
TRBV5-4 CASSLDRGRMGHTIYF
TRBV5-1 CASSSGTSGGSEQFF
TRBV27 CASTPLRGTSGGAGSYNEQFF
TRBV2 CASNRDREETQYF
TRBV4-1 CASSQVGWESYGYTF
TRBV7-7 CASSLFVSDTQYF
TRBV7-6 CASSFDRDTEAFF
TRBV5-3 CARSRTFLTGAGANVLTF
TRBV15 CATSREGLAGDSYEQYF
TRBV27 CASSPRYNEKLFF
TRBV6-6 CASSYSGTRDPEQYF
TRBV4-1 CASSQDGQSNQPQHF
TRBV5-8 CASSWGDYAGNNEQFF
TRBV18 CASSLGTSGVLYEQYF
TRBV5-4 CASSFDRLNTEAFF
TRBV11-3 CASSPMSTGELFF
TRBV6-5 CASSYVGQGYGYTF
TRBV14 CASSQVRSGGYTF
TRBV29-1 CSVDGGVNYGYTF
TRBV19 CASRQQGDGGNQPQHF
TRBV6-1 CASSAQGGGKNEQFF
TRBV18 CASSPYSTGTGPQPQHF
TRBV6-1 CASSEGGARETQYF
TRBV19 CASSVRQGELSNQPQHF
TRBV6-5 CASRDSSGANVLTF
TRBV19 CASSSGTANEKLFF
TRBV2 CASSQQGNYGYTF
TRBV4-2 CASSQDGTGGNYGYTF
TRBV7-9 CASSLDRAYEQYF
TRBV14 CASSQAGQGASKNIQYF
TRBV7-9 CASSFSGFTDTQYF
TRBV6-1 CASTERGGNTGELFF
TRBV7-9 CASSKQGAQETQYF
TRBV18 CASSPPGTGQDYGYTF
TRBV7-8 CASSPGAYPTLYF
TRBV11-3 CASSLESGKETQYF
TRBV4-2 CASSQAAEGYTF